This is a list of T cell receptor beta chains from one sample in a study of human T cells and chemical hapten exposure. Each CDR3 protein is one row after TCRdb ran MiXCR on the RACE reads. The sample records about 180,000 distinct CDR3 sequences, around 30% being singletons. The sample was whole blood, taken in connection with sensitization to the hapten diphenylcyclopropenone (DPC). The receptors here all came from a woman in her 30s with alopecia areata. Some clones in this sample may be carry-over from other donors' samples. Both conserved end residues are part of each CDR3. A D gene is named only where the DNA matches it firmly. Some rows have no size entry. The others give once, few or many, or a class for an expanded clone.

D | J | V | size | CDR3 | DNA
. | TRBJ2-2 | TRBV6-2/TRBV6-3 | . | CASKLQSGELFF | TGTGCCAGCAAACTACAAAGCGGGGAGCTGTTTTTT
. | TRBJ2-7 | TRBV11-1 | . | CASSLETTEQYF | TGTGCCAGCAGCTTAGAGACTACCGAGCAGTACTTC
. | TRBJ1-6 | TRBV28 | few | CASSFDSSYNSPLHF | TGTGCCAGCAGTTTCGACAGCTCCTATAATTCACCCCTCCACTTT
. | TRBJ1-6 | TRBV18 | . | CASSQTDSANSPLHF | TGTGCCAGCTCACAGACGGACAGCGCTAATTCACCCCTCCACTTT
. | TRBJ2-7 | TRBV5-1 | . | CASSPHGGDHYEQYF | TGCGCCAGCAGCCCACATGGAGGGGACCACTACGAGCAGTACTTC
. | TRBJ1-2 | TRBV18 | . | CASSPRQFDERGYTF | TGTGCCAGCTCGCCGAGACAGTTTGATGAACGGGGCTACACCTTC
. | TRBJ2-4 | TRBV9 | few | CASSVGIENIQYF | TGTGCCAGCAGCGTCGGGATTGAAAACATTCAGTACTTC
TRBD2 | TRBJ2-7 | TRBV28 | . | CASSFTSGRNEQYF | TGTGCCAGCAGCTTCACTAGCGGGAGGAACGAGCAGTACTTC
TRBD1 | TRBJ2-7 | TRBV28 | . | CASSLQGARSYEQYF | TGTGCCAGCAGTTTACAGGGGGCGAGGTCCTACGAGCAGTACTTC
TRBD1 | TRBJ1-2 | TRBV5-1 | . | CASSSGQADGYTF | TGCGCCAGCAGCTCCGGACAGGCGGATGGCTACACCTTC
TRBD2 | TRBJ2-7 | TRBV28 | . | CASSLTGGDYEQYF | TGTGCCAGCAGTCTAACGGGGGGGGACTACGAGCAGTACTTC
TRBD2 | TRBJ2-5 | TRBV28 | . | CASSPGLAPAKETQYF | TGTGCCAGCAGTCCCGGACTAGCGCCTGCAAAGGAGACCCAGTACTTC
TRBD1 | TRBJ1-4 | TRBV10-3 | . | CAIRPGTGEQKLFF | TGTGCCATCAGGCCCGGGACAGGGGAACAAAAACTGTTTTTT
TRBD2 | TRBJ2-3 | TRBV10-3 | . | CAMRGTSGGGDTQYF | TGTGCCATGAGGGGGACTAGCGGGGGTGGAGATACGCAGTATTTT
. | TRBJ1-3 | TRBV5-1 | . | CASSGGSDYRNTIYF | TGCGCCAGCAGCGGAGGGTCCGACTACAGAAACACCATATATTTT
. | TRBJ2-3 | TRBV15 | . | CATSRDRGDTQYF | TGTGCCACCAGCAGAGATCGGGGAGATACGCAGTATTTT
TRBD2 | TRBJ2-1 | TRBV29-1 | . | CSVEIGTSGRFEQFF | TGCAGCGTTGAGATTGGAACTAGCGGGAGGTTTGAGCAGTTCTTC
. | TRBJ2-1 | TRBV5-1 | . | CASSLLGAQYNEQFF | TGCGCCAGCAGCTTGCTGGGGGCCCAATACAATGAGCAGTTCTTC
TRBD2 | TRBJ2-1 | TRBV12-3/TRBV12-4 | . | CASSALGLVARNEQFF | TGTGCCAGCAGTGCCCTAGGACTAGTAGCAAGAAATGAGCAGTTCTTC
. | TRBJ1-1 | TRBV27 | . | CASSPLTVNTEAFF | TGTGCCAGCAGCCCCCTGACAGTGAACACTGAAGCTTTCTTT
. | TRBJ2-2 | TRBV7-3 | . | CATSPPVTNTGELFF | TGTGCCACCAGCCCCCCCGTGACGAACACCGGGGAGCTGTTTTTT
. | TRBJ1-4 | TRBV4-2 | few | CASSQVLEDEKLFF | TGTGCCAGCAGCCAAGTCTTGGAGGACGAAAAACTGTTTTTT
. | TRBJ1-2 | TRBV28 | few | CASGSTANYGYTF | TGTGCCAGCGGATCGACAGCTAACTATGGCTACACCTTC
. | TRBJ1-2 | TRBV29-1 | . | CSVDSGYGYTF | TGCAGCGTGGACTCGGGCTATGGCTACACCTTC
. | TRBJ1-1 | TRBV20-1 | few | CSAPSGAGATEAFF | TGCAGTGCCCCTTCTGGGGCAGGGGCCACTGAAGCTTTCTTT
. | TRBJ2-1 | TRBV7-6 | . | CASSPNTGEQFF | TGTGCCAGCAGTCCCAACACGGGTGAGCAGTTCTTC
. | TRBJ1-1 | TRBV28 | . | CASSTQVVNTEAFF | TGTGCCAGCAGTACCCAAGTCGTGAACACTGAAGCTTTCTTT
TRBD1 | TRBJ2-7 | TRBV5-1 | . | CASSSQGAAYEQYF | TGCGCCAGCAGCTCACAGGGGGCGGCCTACGAGCAGTACTTC
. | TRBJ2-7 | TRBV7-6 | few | CASSPTGSSYEQYF | TGTGCCAGCAGCCCCACAGGAAGCTCCTACGAGCAGTACTTC
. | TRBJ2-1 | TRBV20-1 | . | CSALRPRGPSYNEQFF | TGCAGTGCTCTCAGGCCACGGGGGCCCTCCTACAATGAGCAGTTCTTC
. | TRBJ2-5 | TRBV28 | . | CASSLYGSSETQYF | TGTGCCAGCAGTTTGTACGGATCGAGCGAGACCCAGTACTTC
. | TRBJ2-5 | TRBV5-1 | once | CASGRLGGGQETQYF | TGCGCCAGCGGGCGACTAGGAGGCGGCCAAGAGACCCAGTACTTC
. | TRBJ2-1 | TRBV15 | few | CATSRPTSNEQFF | TGTGCCACCAGCAGACCGACCAGTAATGAGCAGTTCTTC
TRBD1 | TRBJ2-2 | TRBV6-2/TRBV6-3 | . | CASSYPTGTKTGELFF | TGTGCCAGCAGTTACCCGACAGGGACGAAGACCGGGGAGCTGTTTTTT
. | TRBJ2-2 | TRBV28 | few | CASSSRNTGELFF | TGTGCCAGCAGTTCTCGAAACACCGGGGAGCTGTTTTTT
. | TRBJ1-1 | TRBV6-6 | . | CASSYSGGASTEAFF | TGTGCCAGCAGTTACTCTGGGGGGGCGAGCACTGAAGCTTTCTTT
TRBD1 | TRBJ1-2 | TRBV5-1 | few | CASSLEDRAIYGYTF | TGCGCCAGCAGCTTGGAAGACAGGGCGATCTATGGCTACACCTTC
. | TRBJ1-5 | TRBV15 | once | CATSSGGTDQPQHF | TGTGCCACCAGCAGCGGAGGAACCGATCAGCCCCAGCATTTT
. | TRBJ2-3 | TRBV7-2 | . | CASSLAVQTSTDTQYF | TGTGCCAGCAGCTTAGCGGTGCAGACTAGCACAGATACGCAGTATTTT
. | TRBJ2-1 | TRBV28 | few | CASLSDSHYNEQFF | TGTGCCAGCCTTTCGGACAGTCACTACAATGAGCAGTTCTTC